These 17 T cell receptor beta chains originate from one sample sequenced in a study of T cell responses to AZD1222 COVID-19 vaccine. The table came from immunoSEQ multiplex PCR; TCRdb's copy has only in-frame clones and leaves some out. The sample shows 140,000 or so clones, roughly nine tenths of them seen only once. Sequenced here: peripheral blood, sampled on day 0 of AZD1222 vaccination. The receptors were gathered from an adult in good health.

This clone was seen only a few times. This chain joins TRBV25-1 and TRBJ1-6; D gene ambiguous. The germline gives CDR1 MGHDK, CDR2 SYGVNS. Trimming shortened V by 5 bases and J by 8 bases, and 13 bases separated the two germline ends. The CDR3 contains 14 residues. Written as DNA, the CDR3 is TGTGCCAGCAGTCGTCCTAACCGGCATTCACCCCTCCACTTT. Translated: CASSRPNRHSPLHF.

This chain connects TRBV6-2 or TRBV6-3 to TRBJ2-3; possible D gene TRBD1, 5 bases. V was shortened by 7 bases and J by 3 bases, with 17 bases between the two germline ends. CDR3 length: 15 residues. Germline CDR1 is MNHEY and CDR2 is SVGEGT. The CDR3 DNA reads TGTGCCAGCAATTATGGCGGACACGAAACAGATACGCAGTATTTT. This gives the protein CASNYGGHETDTQYF.

In DNA, the CDR3 is TGTGCCAGCAGTCCTTACAGGGGCGGCTACGAGCAGTACTTC. This codes for CASSPYRGGYEQYF. The V and J genes are TRBV6-5 and TRBJ2-7, with TRBD1 matching 7 bases. Looked up from germline, CDR1 is MNHEY and CDR2 is SVGAGI. The CDR3 totals 14 residues. Trimming at V came to 5 bases and at J to 3 bases, leaving 7 bases not matched to a gene.

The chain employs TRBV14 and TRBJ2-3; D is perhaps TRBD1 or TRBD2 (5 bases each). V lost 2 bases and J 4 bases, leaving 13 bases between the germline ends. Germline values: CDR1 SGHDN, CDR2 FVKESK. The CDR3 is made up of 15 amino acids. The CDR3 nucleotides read TGTGCCAGCAGCCAAAACAGGTGGGACGCAGATACGCAGTATTTT. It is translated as CASSQNRWDADTQYF.

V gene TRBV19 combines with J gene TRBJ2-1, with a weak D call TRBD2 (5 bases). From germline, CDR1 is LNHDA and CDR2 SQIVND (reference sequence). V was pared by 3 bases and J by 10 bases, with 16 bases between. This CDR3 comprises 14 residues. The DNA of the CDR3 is TGTGCCAGTAGTATTATCGGGGAAGCCCGAGAGCAGTTCTTC. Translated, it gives CASSIIGEAREQFF.

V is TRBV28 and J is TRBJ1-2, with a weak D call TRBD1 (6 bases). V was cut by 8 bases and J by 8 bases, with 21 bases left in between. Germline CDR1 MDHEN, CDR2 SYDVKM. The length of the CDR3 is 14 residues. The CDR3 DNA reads TGTGCCAGCCGGGGGACACACAACCGGCTAGGCTACACCTTC. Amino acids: CASRGTHNRLGYTF.

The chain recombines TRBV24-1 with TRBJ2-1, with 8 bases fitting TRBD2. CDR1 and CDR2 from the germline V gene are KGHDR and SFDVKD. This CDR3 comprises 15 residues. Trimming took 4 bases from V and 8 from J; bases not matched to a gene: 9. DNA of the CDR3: TGTGCCACCAGTGACTCGGGACTAGTTACCGATGAGCAGTTCTTC. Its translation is CATSDSGLVTDEQFF.

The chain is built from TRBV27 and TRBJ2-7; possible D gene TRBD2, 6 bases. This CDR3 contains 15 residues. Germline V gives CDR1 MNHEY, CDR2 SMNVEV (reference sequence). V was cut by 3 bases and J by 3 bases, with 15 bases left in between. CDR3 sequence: CASSFSSGVFYEQYF. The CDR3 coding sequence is TGTGCCAGCAGTTTTAGTAGCGGAGTCTTCTACGAGCAGTACTTC.

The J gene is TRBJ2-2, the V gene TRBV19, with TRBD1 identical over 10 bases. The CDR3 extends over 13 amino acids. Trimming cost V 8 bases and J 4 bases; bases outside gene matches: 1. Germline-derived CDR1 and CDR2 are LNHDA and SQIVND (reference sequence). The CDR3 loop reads CASDRGPTGELFF. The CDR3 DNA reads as TGTGCCAGTGACAGGGGGCCCACCGGGGAGCTGTTTTTT.

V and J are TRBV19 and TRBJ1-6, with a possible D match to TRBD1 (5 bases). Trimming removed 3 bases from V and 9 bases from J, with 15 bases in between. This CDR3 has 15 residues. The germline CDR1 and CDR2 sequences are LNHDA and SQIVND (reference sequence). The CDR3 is CASSMPGGSSSPLHF. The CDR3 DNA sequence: TGTGCCAGTAGTATGCCGGGGGGGAGTTCTTCACCCCTCCACTTT.

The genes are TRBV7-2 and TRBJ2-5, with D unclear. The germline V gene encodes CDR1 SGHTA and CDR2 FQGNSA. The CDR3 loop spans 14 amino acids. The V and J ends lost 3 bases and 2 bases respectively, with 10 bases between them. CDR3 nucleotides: TGTGCCAGCAGCTTCGCTGGCAGGCAAGAGACCCAGTACTTC. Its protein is CASSFAGRQETQYF.

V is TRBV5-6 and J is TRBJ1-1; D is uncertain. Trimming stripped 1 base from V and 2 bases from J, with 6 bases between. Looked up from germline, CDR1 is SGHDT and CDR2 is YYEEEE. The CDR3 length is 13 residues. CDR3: CASSLRVNTEAFF. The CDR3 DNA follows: TGTGCCAGCAGCTTGAGGGTTAACACTGAAGCTTTCTTT.

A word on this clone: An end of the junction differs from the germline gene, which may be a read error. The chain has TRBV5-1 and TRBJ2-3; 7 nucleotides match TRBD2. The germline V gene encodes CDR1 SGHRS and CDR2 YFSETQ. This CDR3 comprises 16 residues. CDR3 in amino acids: CASSLAAGSGSDTQYF. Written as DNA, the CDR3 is TGCGCCAGCAGCTTGGCAGCGGGGAGTGGTTCAGATACGCAATATTTT.

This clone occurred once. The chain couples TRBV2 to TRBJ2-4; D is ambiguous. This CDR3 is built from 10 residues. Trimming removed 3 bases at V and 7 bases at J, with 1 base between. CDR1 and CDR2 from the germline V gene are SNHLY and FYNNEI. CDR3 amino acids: CASSENIQYF. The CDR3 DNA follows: TGTGCCAGCAGTGAGAACATTCAGTACTTC.

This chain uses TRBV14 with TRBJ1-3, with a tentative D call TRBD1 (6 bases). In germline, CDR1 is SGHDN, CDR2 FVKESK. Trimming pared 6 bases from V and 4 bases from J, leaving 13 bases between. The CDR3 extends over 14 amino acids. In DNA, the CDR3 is TGTGCCAGCAGTAAACAGGGTGGCGGAAACACCATATATTTT. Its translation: CASSKQGGGNTIYF.

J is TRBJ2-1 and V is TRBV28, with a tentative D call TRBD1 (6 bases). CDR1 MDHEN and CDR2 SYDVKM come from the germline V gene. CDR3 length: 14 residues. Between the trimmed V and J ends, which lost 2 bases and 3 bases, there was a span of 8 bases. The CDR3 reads CASSLEDSYNEQFF. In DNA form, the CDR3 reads TGTGCCAGCAGTTTAGAGGACAGCTACAATGAGCAGTTCTTC.

The CDR3 here is CASSLNSLNQPQHF. The CDR3 coding sequence is TGTGCCAGCAGCTTGAATTCCCTCAATCAGCCCCAGCATTTT. This sequence joins TRBV5-8 and TRBJ1-5, with D unresolved. V lost 1 base and J 3 bases, leaving 8 bases between the germline ends. This CDR3 region has 14 residues. CDR1 is SGHTS and CDR2 is YDEGEE in the germline V gene.